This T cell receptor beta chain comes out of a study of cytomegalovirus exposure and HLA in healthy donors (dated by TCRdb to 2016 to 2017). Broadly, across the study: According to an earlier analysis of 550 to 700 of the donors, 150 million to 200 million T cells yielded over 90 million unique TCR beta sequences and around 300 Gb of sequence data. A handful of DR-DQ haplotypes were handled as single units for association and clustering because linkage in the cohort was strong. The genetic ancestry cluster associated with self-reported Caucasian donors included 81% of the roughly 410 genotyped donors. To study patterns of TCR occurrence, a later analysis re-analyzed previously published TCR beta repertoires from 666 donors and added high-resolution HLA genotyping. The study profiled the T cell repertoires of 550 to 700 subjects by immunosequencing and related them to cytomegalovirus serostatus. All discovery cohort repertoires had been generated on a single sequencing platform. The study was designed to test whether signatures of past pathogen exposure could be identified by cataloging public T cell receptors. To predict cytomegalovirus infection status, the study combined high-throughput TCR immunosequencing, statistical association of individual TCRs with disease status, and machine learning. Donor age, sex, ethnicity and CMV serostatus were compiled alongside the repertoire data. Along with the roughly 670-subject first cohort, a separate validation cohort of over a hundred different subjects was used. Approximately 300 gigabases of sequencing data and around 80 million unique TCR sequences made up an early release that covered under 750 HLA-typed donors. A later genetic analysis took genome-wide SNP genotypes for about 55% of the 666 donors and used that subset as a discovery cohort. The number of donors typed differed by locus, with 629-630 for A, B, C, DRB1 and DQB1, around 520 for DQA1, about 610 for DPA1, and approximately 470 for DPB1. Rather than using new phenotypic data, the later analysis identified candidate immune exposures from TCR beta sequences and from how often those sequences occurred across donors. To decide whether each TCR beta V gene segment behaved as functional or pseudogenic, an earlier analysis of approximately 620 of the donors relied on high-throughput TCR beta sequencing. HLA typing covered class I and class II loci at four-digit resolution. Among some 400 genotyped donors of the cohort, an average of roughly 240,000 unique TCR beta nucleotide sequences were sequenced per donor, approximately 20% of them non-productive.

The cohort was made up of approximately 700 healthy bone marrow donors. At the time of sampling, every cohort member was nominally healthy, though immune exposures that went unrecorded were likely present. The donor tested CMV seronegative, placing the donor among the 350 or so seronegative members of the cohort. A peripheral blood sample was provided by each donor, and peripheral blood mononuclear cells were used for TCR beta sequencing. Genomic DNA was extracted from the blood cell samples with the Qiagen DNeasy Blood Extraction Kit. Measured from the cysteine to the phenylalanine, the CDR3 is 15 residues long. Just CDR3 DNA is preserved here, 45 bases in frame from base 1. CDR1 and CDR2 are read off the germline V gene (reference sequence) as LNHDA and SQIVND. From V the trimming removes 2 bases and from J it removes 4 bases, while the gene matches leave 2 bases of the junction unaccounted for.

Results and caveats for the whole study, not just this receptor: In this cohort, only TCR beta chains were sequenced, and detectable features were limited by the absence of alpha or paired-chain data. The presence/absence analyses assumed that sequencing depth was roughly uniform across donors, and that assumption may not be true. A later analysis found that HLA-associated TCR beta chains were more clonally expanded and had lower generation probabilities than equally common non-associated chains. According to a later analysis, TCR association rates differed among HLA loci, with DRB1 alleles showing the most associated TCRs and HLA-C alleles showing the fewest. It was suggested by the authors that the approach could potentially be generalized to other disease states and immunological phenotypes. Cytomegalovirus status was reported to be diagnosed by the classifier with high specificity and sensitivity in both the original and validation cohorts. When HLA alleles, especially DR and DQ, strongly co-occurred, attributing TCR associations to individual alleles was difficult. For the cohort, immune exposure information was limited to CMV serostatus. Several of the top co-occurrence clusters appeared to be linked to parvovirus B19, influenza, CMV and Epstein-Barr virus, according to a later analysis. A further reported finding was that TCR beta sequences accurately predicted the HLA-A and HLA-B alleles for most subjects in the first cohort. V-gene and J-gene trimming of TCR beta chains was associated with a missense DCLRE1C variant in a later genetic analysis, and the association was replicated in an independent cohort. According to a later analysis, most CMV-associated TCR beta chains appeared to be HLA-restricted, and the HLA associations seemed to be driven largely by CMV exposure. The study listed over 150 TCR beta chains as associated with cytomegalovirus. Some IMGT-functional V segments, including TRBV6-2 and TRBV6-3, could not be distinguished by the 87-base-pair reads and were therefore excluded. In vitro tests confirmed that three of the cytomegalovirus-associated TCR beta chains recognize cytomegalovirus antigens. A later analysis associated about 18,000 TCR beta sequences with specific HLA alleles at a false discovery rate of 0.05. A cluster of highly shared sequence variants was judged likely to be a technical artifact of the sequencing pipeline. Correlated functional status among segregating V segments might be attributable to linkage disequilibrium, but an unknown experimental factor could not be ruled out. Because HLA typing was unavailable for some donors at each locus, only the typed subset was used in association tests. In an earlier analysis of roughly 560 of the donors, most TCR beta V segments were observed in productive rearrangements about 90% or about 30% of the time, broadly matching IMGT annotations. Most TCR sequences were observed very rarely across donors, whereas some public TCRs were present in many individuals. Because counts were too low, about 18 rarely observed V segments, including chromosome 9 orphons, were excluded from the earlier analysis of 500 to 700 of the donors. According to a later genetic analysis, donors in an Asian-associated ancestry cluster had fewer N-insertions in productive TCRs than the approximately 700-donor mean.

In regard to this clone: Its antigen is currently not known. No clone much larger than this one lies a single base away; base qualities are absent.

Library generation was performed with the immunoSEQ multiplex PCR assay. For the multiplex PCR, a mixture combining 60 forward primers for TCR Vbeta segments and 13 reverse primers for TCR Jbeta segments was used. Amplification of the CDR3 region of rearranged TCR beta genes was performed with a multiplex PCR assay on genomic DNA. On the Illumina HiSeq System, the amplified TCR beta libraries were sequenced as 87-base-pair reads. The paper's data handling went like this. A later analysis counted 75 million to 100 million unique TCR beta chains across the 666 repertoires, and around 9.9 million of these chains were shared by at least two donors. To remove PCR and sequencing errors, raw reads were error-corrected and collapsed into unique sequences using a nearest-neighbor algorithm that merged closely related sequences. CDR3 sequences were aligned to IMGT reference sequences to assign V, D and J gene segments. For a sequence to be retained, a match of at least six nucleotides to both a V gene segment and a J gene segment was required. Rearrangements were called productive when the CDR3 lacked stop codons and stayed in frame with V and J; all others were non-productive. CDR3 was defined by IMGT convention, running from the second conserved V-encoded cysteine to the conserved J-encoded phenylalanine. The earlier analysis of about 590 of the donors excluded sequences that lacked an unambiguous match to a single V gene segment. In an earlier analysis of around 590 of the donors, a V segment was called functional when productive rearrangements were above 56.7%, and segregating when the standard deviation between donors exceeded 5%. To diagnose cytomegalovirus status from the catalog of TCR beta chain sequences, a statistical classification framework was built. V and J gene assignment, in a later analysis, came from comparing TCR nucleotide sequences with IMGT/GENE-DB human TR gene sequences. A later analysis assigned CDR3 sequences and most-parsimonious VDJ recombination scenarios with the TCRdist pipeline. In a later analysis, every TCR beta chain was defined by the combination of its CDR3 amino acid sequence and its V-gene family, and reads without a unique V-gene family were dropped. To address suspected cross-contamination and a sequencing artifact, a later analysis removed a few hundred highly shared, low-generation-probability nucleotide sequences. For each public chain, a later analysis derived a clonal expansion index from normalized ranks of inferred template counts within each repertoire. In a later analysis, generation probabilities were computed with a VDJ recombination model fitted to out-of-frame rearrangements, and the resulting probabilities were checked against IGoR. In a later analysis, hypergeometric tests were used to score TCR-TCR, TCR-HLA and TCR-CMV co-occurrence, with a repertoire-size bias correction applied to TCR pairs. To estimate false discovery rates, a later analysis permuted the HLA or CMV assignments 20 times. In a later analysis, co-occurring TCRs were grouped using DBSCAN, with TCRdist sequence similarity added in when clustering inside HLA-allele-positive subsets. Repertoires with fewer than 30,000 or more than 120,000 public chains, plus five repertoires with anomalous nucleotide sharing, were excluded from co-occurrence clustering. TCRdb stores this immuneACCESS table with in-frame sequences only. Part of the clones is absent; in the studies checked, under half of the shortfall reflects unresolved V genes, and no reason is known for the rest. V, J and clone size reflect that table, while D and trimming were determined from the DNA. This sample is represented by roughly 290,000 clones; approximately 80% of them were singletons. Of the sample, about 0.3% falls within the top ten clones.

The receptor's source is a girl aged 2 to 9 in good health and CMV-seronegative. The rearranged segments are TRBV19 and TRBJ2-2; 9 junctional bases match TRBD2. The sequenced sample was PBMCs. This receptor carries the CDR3 CASSIIAGVTGELFF. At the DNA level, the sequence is TGTGCCAGTAGTATAATAGCGGGAGTCACCGGGGAGCTGTTTTTT.